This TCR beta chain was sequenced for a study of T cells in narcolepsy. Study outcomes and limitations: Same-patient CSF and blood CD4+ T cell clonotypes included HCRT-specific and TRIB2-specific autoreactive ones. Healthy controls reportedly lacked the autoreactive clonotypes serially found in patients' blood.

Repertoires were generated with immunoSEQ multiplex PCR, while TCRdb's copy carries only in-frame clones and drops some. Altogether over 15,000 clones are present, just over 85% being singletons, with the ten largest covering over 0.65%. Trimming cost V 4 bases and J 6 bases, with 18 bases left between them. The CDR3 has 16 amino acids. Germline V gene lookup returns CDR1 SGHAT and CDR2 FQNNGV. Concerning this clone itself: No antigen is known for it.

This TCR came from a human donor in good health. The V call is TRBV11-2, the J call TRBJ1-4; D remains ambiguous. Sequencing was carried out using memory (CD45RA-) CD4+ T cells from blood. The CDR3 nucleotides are TGTGCCAGCAGCTCCATTAGGCGCGGCCAGGATGAAAAACTGTTTTTT. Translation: CASSSIRRGQDEKLFF.